Shown below are 27 T cell receptor beta chains from a single sample sequenced in a study of human T cells and chemical hapten exposure. TCRdb itself ran the RACE reads through MiXCR, one entry per CDR3 protein. The data show 150,000 to 200,000 distinct CDR3 sequences, approximately 26% seen once. Time point meaning: patch test 3, about 24 weeks after DPC sensitization. Noted treatment: therapeutic diphenylcyclopropenone sensitization with weekly scalp DPC. Here the sequenced sample was whole blood, taken in connection with sensitization to the hapten diphenylcyclopropenone (DPC). The receptors were sampled from a woman between 40 and 50 years old with alopecia areata. Some clones in this sample may be carry-over from other donors' samples.

J is TRBJ1-2 and V is TRBV27; possible D gene TRBD1, 6 bases. This CDR3 is 16 amino acids long. CDR1 and CDR2 from the germline V gene are MNHEY and SMNVEV (reference sequence). Trimming pared 8 bases from V and 2 bases from J, leaving 21 bases between. The CDR3 coding sequence is TGTGCCAGCCGGTCGGAGACACAGGGTTCCAACTATGGCTACACCTTC. Its translation is CASRSETQGSNYGYTF.

This clonotype has just a few counts. The V call is TRBV7-2, the J call TRBJ2-7, with 7 positions matching TRBD2. V shed 2 bases and J 6 bases; nucleotides not matched to a gene: 4. The CDR3 sequence is 13 residues long. Germline V gene data show CDR1 as SGHTA and CDR2 as FQGNSA. Written as DNA, the CDR3 is TGTGCCAGCAGCTTACGCCAGCGGGGCGAGCAGTACTTC. The encoded protein is CASSLRQRGEQYF. Full variable domain (remainder filled in from reference TRBV7-2 and TRBJ2-7): GAGVSQSPSNKVTEKGKDVELRCDPISGHTALYWYRQSLGQGLEFLIYFQGNSAPDKSGLPSDRFSAERTGGSVSTLTIQRTQQEDSAVYLCASSLRQRGEQYFGPGTRLTVT.

V usage is TRBV20-1 and J usage is TRBJ2-6; maybe TRBD2 (6 bases). This CDR3 is 17 amino acids long. The V end was cut by 3 bases, the J end by 0 bases, with 15 bases between. CDR1 is DFQATT and CDR2 is SNEGSKA in the germline V gene (reference sequence). This CDR3 reads CSARTSGDRSGANVLTF. CDR3 sequence (DNA): TGCAGTGCTAGGACTAGTGGGGACCGCTCTGGGGCCAACGTCCTGACTTTC.

This clonotype was counted only a few times. The rearrangement uses TRBV29-1 and TRBJ2-4, with 7 bases fitting TRBD1. The length of the CDR3 is 13 residues. Germline CDR1 is SQVTM and CDR2 is ANQGSEA. V lost 5 bases and J lost 3; bases outside the gene matches: 4. CDR3 residues: CSVSGTDKNIQYF. In DNA form, the CDR3 reads TGCAGCGTTTCCGGGACAGACAAAAACATTCAGTACTTC.

The chain couples TRBV20-1 to TRBJ2-3; TRBD2 aligns across 7 bases. CDR1 and CDR2 (germline): DFQATT, SNEGSKA (reference sequence). Trimming took 5 bases from V and 9 from J; bases not matched to a gene: 17. The CDR3 loop spans 15 amino acids. CDR3 nucleotide sequence: TGCAGTGCTGGTCATTCCGGGACTACCACGGGCACGCAGTATTTT. Translated, it gives CSAGHSGTTTGTQYF.

The chain joins TRBV6-2 or TRBV6-3 to TRBJ1-5, with D tentatively TRBD1 (5 bases). The CDR3 is 14 amino acids. CDR1 is MNHEY and CDR2 is SVGEGT in the germline V gene. Trimming removed 7 bases from V and 4 bases from J, with 14 bases in between. The CDR3 region is CASTGTPRNQPQHF. CDR3 coding DNA: TGTGCCAGCACGGGGACTCCTCGGAATCAGCCCCAGCATTTT.

This clonotype was observed at least ten times. The V call is TRBV7-2, the J call TRBJ2-7; 7 nucleotides line up with TRBD1. Germline values: CDR1 SGHTA, CDR2 FQGNSA. The CDR3 loop spans 15 amino acids. J was trimmed by 7 bases and V by 0 bases; bases with no gene match: 9. This CDR3 is CASSLAATGRREQYF. The CDR3 DNA sequence: TGTGCCAGCAGCTTAGCAGCGACAGGGAGAAGAGAGCAGTACTTC.

This clonotype has a handful of counts. The V call is TRBV5-8, the J call TRBJ1-2; 7 bases are a match to TRBD1. V lost 0 bases and J lost 5; bases outside the gene matches: 4. CDR1 SGHTS and CDR2 YDEGEE come from the germline V gene. There are 14 residues in the CDR3. The DNA for the CDR3 is TGTGCCAGCAGCTTGGGTGACAGGGAGTATGGCTACACCTTC. Protein product: CASSLGDREYGYTF.

This clonotype was observed a few times. The chain employs TRBV12-3 or TRBV12-4 and TRBJ2-3; possible D gene TRBD2, 6 bases. The CDR3 length is 13 residues. The V gene lost 3 bases and the J gene lost 2 bases, with 6 bases spanning the gap. The CDR3 sequence: CASSLRDTDTQYF. As DNA, the CDR3 is TGTGCCAGCAGTTTGCGGGACACAGATACGCAGTATTTT.

This sequence joins TRBV21-1 and TRBJ1-4; TRBD1 is the table's D call, not checked against the DNA. TRBV21-1 counts as a pseudogene. This CDR3 is built from 14 residues. DNA of the CDR3: TGTGCCAGCAGCCCGGCGGCAGGGGATGAAAAACTGTTTTTT. It codes for CASSPAAGDEKLFF.

A few counts support this clonotype. CDR3 region: CASSLRLGGQETQYF. CDR3 coding DNA: TGTGCCAGCAGCTTGCGGTTGGGGGGCCAAGAGACCCAGTACTTC. The gene calls are TRBV5-6 and TRBJ2-5; possibly TRBD2 for D (6 bases). CDR3 length equals 15 residues. Trimming shortened V by 1 base and J by 1 base, and 11 bases separated the two germline ends. Germline loops: CDR1 SGHDT, CDR2 YYEEEE. Full variable domain (rest looked up from reference TRBV5-6 and TRBJ2-5): DAGVTQSPTHLIKTRGQQVTLRCSPKSGHDTVSWYQQALGQGPQFIFQYYEEEERQRGNFPDRFSGHQFPNYSSELNVNALLLGDSALYLCASSLRLGGQETQYFGPGTRLLVL.

This clonotype was detected only a few times. DNA of the CDR3: TGCGCCAGCAGCCAAGATCTTAGTAGCTCTGGGGCCAACGTCCTGACTTTC. As protein: CASSQDLSSSGANVLTF. V and J are TRBV4-3 and TRBJ2-6, with no clear D. Trimming stripped 0 bases from V and 0 bases from J, with 9 bases between. This CDR3 spans 17 amino acids. CDR1 and CDR2 (germline): LGHNA, YSLEER.

This clonotype was recorded a few times. The chain couples TRBV28 to TRBJ2-1; D not resolved. Germline V gene lookup returns CDR1 MDHEN and CDR2 SYDVKM. Trimming took 1 base from V and 0 from J, leaving 10 bases between them. The CDR3 is 16 residues long. CDR3: CASSLFRLSSYNEQFF. The CDR3, as DNA: TGTGCCAGCAGTTTATTCCGCCTAAGCTCCTACAATGAGCAGTTCTTC. Full variable domain (remainder filled in from reference TRBV28 and TRBJ2-1): DVKVTQSSRYLVKRTGEKVFLECVQDMDHENMFWYRQDPGLGLRLIYFSYDVKMKEKGDIPEGYSVSREKKERFSLILESASTNQTSMYLCASSLFRLSSYNEQFFGPGTRLTVL.

This clonotype showed up just a few times. The chain couples TRBV7-2 to TRBJ2-2, with TRBD1 as a possible D gene (6 bases). V was pared by 2 bases and J by 3 bases, with 10 bases between. The CDR3 spans 15 residues. Germline-derived CDR1 and CDR2 are SGHTA and FQGNSA. This CDR3 is CASSLRGSYTGELFF. CDR3 DNA sequence: TGTGCCAGCAGCTTAAGGGGGAGCTACACCGGGGAGCTGTTTTTT.

This clonotype was seen only a few times. The chain couples TRBV5-1 to TRBJ2-5; D perhaps matches TRBD2 (5 bases). The germline CDR1 and CDR2 sequences are SGHRS and YFSETQ. This CDR3 has 14 residues. Between the trimmed V and J ends, which lost 2 bases and 1 base, there was a span of 9 bases. The DNA for the CDR3 is TGCGCCAGCAGCTTCGAGGGCCCCCAAGAGACCCAGTACTTC. Its protein is CASSFEGPQETQYF.

This clonotype appeared a few times. This rearrangement joins TRBV20-1 to TRBJ2-7; TRBD1 is a possible D gene (6 bases). The V and J ends lost 5 bases and 2 bases respectively, with 19 bases between them. This CDR3 has 15 amino acids. CDR1 is DFQATT and CDR2 is SNEGSKA in the germline V gene (reference sequence). The CDR3 DNA reads TGCAGTGCTCCACCACAGGGTCTGCCCCCCTACGAGCAGTACTTC. Its protein is CSAPPQGLPPYEQYF.

The V gene is TRBV9, the J gene TRBJ1-2; weak D call: TRBD1 (6 bases). CDR1 and CDR2 from the germline V gene are SGDLS and YYNGEE. The CDR3 consists of 15 residues. V was clipped by 4 bases and J by 4 bases, with 17 bases between them. As DNA, the CDR3 is TGTGCCAGCAGCACCACAGGGAAAGGTGGCTATGGCTACACCTTC. It yields the protein CASSTTGKGGYGYTF.

In this sample, this clonotype turned up a few times. As DNA, the CDR3 is TGTGCCAGCAGCCCAAGTCCAGGACCAAATGAGCAGTTCTTC. Its translation is CASSPSPGPNEQFF. The chain combines TRBV7-2 with TRBJ2-1; D is undetermined. The V and J ends lost 5 bases and 7 bases respectively, with 15 bases between them. This CDR3 has 14 residues. The germline gives CDR1 SGHTA, CDR2 FQGNSA.

This clonotype occurred a few times. The V call is TRBV6-1, the J call TRBJ2-3; 8 bases are a match to TRBD2. V dropped 6 bases and J dropped 2; count of bases not matched to a gene: 1. The CDR3 has 13 amino acids. Germline V gene sequence: CDR1 MNHNS, CDR2 SASEGT. CDR3 sequence (DNA): TGTGCCAGCAGGACTAGCGACACAGATACGCAGTATTTT. Protein: CASRTSDTDTQYF.

The rearrangement uses TRBV6-5 and TRBJ2-7; D may be TRBD1 (6 bases). Per germline, CDR1 MNHEY and CDR2 SVGAGI. V dropped 7 bases and J dropped 6 bases, with 10 bases sitting between them. The CDR3 length is 11 residues. This CDR3 reads CASTQGSEQYF. CDR3 nucleotides: TGTGCCAGCACTCAGGGGTCCGAGCAGTACTTC.

The CDR3 nucleotides are TGTGCCATCAGCGCTAGCGGGAGTTTCGACGAGCAGTACTTC. Its protein product is CAISASGSFDEQYF. The chain recombines TRBV10-3 with TRBJ2-7; 10 bases fit TRBD2. The CDR3 has 14 residues. Germline CDR1 ENHRY, CDR2 SYGVKD. V dropped 6 bases and J dropped 5; count of bases not matched to a gene: 7.

The table lists this clonotype with a few counts. This chain links TRBV29-1 with TRBJ1-4; 8 bases map to TRBD1. The V gene end was trimmed by 5 bases and the J gene end by 8 bases; junction bases not matched to a gene: 7. Germline lookup yields CDR1 SQVTM and CDR2 ANQGSEA. CDR3 length: 13 amino acids. The CDR3 DNA sequence: TGCAGCGTTTACGACAGGGGAAGCGAAAAACTGTTTTTT. Translation gives CSVYDRGSEKLFF.

V usage is TRBV7-8 and J usage is TRBJ2-3; 7 bases are a match to TRBD2. There are 12 residues in the CDR3. V was pared by 10 bases and J by 0 bases, with 1 base of the junction left unmatched. Germline values: CDR1 SGHVS, CDR2 FQNEAQ. DNA for the CDR3: TGTGCCACGACTAGCAGCACAGATACGCAGTATTTT. It translates to CATTSSTDTQYF.

V is TRBV6-6 and J is TRBJ1-2; D is unclear. This CDR3 has 14 amino acids. V was clipped by 2 bases and J by 0 bases, with 7 bases between them. Germline V CDR1 and CDR2: MNHNY, SVGAGI (reference sequence). DNA of the CDR3: TGTGCCAGCAGTTACAGAGCTTCTAACTATGGCTACACCTTC. Amino acids: CASSYRASNYGYTF.

As DNA, the CDR3 is TGTGCCAGCAGCTCAACAGGGGGCTCTCAGCCCCAGCATTTT. This encodes CASSSTGGSQPQHF. The V call is TRBV7-2, the J call TRBJ1-5; 9 bases align to TRBD1. V lost 4 bases to trimming and J lost 6 bases; unmatched junction nucleotides: 4. This CDR3 contains 14 residues. Germline CDR1 SGHTA, CDR2 FQGNSA. Full variable domain (missing parts from reference TRBV7-2 and TRBJ1-5): GAGVSQSPSNKVTEKGKDVELRCDPISGHTALYWYRQSLGQGLEFLIYFQGNSAPDKSGLPSDRFSAERTGGSVSTLTIQRTQQEDSAVYLCASSSTGGSQPQHFGDGTRLSIL.

V is TRBV6-1 and J is TRBJ2-3; maybe TRBD1 (5 bases). V was pared by 3 bases and J by 4 bases, with 5 bases between. Per germline, CDR1 MNHNS and CDR2 SASEGT. The CDR3 sequence is 12 residues long. The CDR3 region has the DNA TGTGCCAGCAGTGAGACAGCAGATACGCAGTATTTT. Encoded protein: CASSETADTQYF.

The rearrangement joins TRBV6-6 to TRBJ1-5, with 9 bases that match TRBD1. The germline V gene has CDR1 MNHNY and CDR2 SVGAGI (reference sequence). The CDR3 loop spans 22 amino acids. Trimming at V came to 4 bases and at J to 6 bases, leaving 28 bases not matched to a gene. The CDR3 sequence: CASSSPPGTGRGMMGSSQPQHF. CDR3 nucleotide sequence: TGTGCCAGCAGTTCCCCCCCCGGGACAGGGAGAGGGATGATGGGGAGTAGTCAGCCCCAGCATTTT.